These 15 T cell receptor beta chains were all obtained from the same sample, sequenced in a study of shared clonotypes between healthy human individuals. TCRdb's table, derived via immunoSEQ multiplex PCR, lists solely in-frame clones and lacks some. The sample yields some 1,900,000 clones, about 94% seen once. The naive CD8 fraction comprised CD45RO-negative cells positively selected for CCR7 and excluded terminally differentiated effector memory CD45RA+ cells. Specimen: naive CD8+ T cells sorted from blood. These receptors were collected from a man aged 18 to 29 in good health.

This chain links TRBV5-6 with TRBJ1-1; D is unclear. The V gene's germline CDR1 is SGHDT and CDR2 YYEEEE. The V end lost 1 base, the J end lost 7 bases, and 14 bases lay between the germline ends. The CDR3 sequence is 14 residues long. CDR3 residues: CASSLRSSLSEAFF. As DNA, the CDR3 is TGTGCCAGCAGCTTGCGATCCTCACTTAGTGAAGCTTTCTTT.

J is TRBJ2-1 and V is TRBV13; D gene unclear. Trimming shortened V by 5 bases and J by 8 bases, and 16 bases separated the two germline ends. There are 14 residues in the CDR3. The germline V gene encodes CDR1 PRHDT and CDR2 FYEKMQ (reference sequence). CDR3 in amino acids: CASSPWTGDDEQFF. In DNA form, the CDR3 reads TGTGCCAGCAGCCCTTGGACCGGAGACGATGAGCAGTTCTTC.

This rearrangement joins TRBV6-1 to TRBJ1-2; D gene uncertain. There are 12 residues in the CDR3. V was clipped by 6 bases and J by 8 bases, with 13 bases between them. CDR1 is MNHNS, CDR2 SASEGT, per germline. CDR3 DNA sequence: TGTGCCAGCAGACCAATCCCGTGGGGCTACACCTTC. Protein sequence: CASRPIPWGYTF.

The chain joins TRBV14 to TRBJ2-7; 8 positions agree with TRBD2. Per germline, CDR1 SGHDN and CDR2 FVKESK. The ends lost 4 bases at V and 0 bases at J; junction bases unmatched: 11. This CDR3 spans 17 amino acids. The CDR3 here is CASSPHVVGGGSYEQYF. CDR3 bases: TGTGCCAGCAGCCCTCACGTAGTCGGGGGGGGCTCCTACGAGCAGTACTTC.

The chain has TRBV7-9 and TRBJ2-7, with 10 nucleotides matching TRBD2. The CDR3 is made up of 14 amino acids. V shed 2 bases, J shed 7 bases, and the junction held 5 bases outside the gene matches. Germline assignment: CDR1 SEHNR and CDR2 FQNEAQ (reference sequence). The CDR3 region is CASSLSSGRSEQYF. CDR3 nucleotide sequence: TGTGCCAGCAGCTTATCTAGCGGGAGAAGTGAGCAGTACTTC.

This chain connects TRBV27 to TRBJ2-7, with D unclear. CDR3 size: 14 residues. Per the germline V gene, CDR1 is MNHEY and CDR2 is SMNVEV (reference sequence). V lost 3 bases and J lost 7, with 16 bases in between. CDR3 DNA sequence: TGTGCCAGCAGTTTTGGGGTTGGCTTCGGGGAGCAGTACTTC. Translation: CASSFGVGFGEQYF.

The chain recombines TRBV12-2 with TRBJ1-2; TRBD1 is the table's D call and was not checked against the DNA. TRBV12-2 is listed as a pseudogene. The CDR3 covers 17 residues. CDR3 residues: CASRLAVGQATNYGYTF. The CDR3 DNA reads TGTGCAAGTCGCTTAGCGGTCGGACAGGCTACTAACTATGGCTACACCTTC.

V usage is TRBV4-1 and J usage is TRBJ2-7; the D call may be TRBD1 or TRBD2 (5 bases each). The CDR3 extends over 17 amino acids. CDR1 and CDR2 from the germline V gene are MGHRA and YSYEKL. V was shortened by 1 base and J by 7 bases, with 23 bases between the two germline ends. The CDR3 loop reads CASSQVSDGTLLWEQYF. The CDR3 region has the DNA TGCGCCAGCAGCCAAGTGAGTGATGGGACGTTACTTTGGGAGCAGTACTTC.

The V call is TRBV7-9, the J call TRBJ2-7; a possible D gene is TRBD1 (6 bases). This CDR3 is 13 amino acids long. The ends were cut back, 5 bases at V and 3 bases at J, with 11 bases in the middle. CDR1 SEHNR and CDR2 FQNEAQ come from the germline V gene (reference sequence). CDR3 sequence (DNA): TGTGCCAGCAGCAAGACAGGCGGCTACGAGCAGTACTTC. This sequence encodes CASSKTGGYEQYF.

The CDR3 loop is CASGSYEQYF. Here the CDR3 DNA reads TGTGCCAGCGGTTCATACGAGCAGTACTTC. The chain is built from TRBV25-1 and TRBJ2-7; D is ambiguous. CDR1 is MGHDK, CDR2 SYGVNS, per germline. The V end lost 8 bases, the J end lost 4 bases, and 6 bases lay between the germline ends. The CDR3 runs to 10 residues.

The rearrangement links TRBV9 to TRBJ1-4, with D unclear. Looked up from germline, CDR1 is SGDLS and CDR2 is YYNGEE. The germline V and J ends were trimmed by 0 bases and 4 bases, with 7 bases remaining between them. The CDR3 contains 14 residues. The CDR3 is CASSVGYGNEKLFF. In DNA form, the CDR3 reads TGTGCCAGCAGCGTAGGATACGGTAATGAAAAACTGTTTTTT.

The sample holds one count of this clone. The chain uses TRBV2 and TRBJ2-5; D remains unclear. V lost 6 bases and J 8 bases, leaving 13 bases between the germline ends. Germline V gene data show CDR1 as SNHLY and CDR2 as FYNNEI. This CDR3 is 12 amino acids long. CDR3 sequence (DNA): TGTGCCAGCAGGGAATGGGTTGGCACCCAGTACTTC. Its translation: CASREWVGTQYF.

On this clone: This specimen includes other DNA sequences encoding the same CDR3. The rearrangement joins TRBV9 to TRBJ2-7; no clear D gene. Trimming stripped 0 bases from V and 3 bases from J, with 10 bases between. The CDR3 sequence is 14 residues long. CDR1 is SGDLS, CDR2 YYNGEE, per germline. The CDR3 DNA reads TGTGCCAGCAGCGTAGCTTCGAACAGCTACGAGCAGTACTTC. Protein product: CASSVASNSYEQYF.

This rearrangement joins TRBV11-2 to TRBJ2-7; D unclear. Trimming took 7 bases from V and 3 from J, leaving 19 bases between them. The CDR3 sequence is 15 residues long. Germline V gives CDR1 SGHAT, CDR2 FQNNGV. This CDR3 is CASNLREGGGYEQYF. CDR3 in DNA: TGTGCCAGCAACTTGCGCGAAGGCGGTGGCTACGAGCAGTACTTC.

The chain couples TRBV27 to TRBJ2-7, with D unresolved. The germline V and J ends were trimmed by 5 bases and 2 bases, with 13 bases remaining between them. The CDR3 runs 14 residues. Germline V lookup: CDR1 MNHEY, CDR2 SMNVEV (reference sequence). The CDR3 DNA sequence: TGTGCCAGCAGTCCCGACACTTTCCCCTACGAGCAGTACTTC. Translated: CASSPDTFPYEQYF.